A single sample is the source of the 25 T cell receptor delta chains below, sequenced in a study of gamma-delta T cells after stem cell transplantation. TCRdb re-called clones from the RT-PCR reads using CATT. The table has about 1,600 delta-chain clones, approximately 48% seen once. Sequencing was performed on gamma-delta T cells. The receptors shown here come from a human donor. It is not recorded whose cells these are; they may come from a transplant donor.

The V and J genes are TRDV2 and TRDJ1; the D gene is possibly TRDD3 (6 bases). Trimming removed 4 bases from V and 0 bases from J, with 20 bases in between. The CDR3 length is 17 residues. Germline V CDR1 and CDR2: GEAIGNYY, EKD. This chain's CDR3 is CACDSLLGGDYTDKLIF. CDR3 DNA sequence: TGTGCCTGTGATTCCCTCCTTGGTGGGGATTACACCGATAAACTCATCTTT.

With regard to this clone: A much larger clone differs by one base, so this may be a read error. Other nucleotide sequences from this sample produce the same CDR3. This chain connects TRDV1 to TRDJ2, with 13 bases that match TRDD3. The CDR3 consists of 23 residues. CDR1 and CDR2 (germline): TSWWSYY, QGS. Germline trimming cut 0 bases from V and 0 bases from J; bases unmatched to any gene: 16. This CDR3 is CALGELRLDWGIRLIALTAQLFF. The CDR3 DNA sequence: TGTGCTCTTGGGGAACTCCGTCTCGACTGGGGGATACGCTTGATCGCTTTGACAGCACAACTCTTCTTT.

This clone qualifies as medium-sized (0.01 to 0.1%). A far more abundant clone sits one base away, making this likely a read error. The J gene is TRDJ3, the V gene TRDV2; TRDD3 matches at 7 bases. The V gene's germline CDR1 is GEAIGNYY and CDR2 EKD. This CDR3 comprises 25 residues. The CDR3 DNA reads as TGTGCCTGTGACACCGTGAGTGGATGGGGGACCCCGCTTCGTTTATCGTCCTGGGACACCCGACAGGTGTTTTTC. Protein sequence: CACDTVSGWGTPLRLSSWDTRQVFF.

This sequence joins TRDV2 and TRDJ1; 8 bases line up with TRDD3. V lost 1 base, J lost 6 bases, and 9 bases stayed unmatched. Looked up from germline, CDR1 is GEAIGNYY and CDR2 is EKD. The CDR3 contains 15 residues. CDR3 loop: CACDTVGYGNNKLIF. The CDR3 coding sequence is TGTGCCTGTGACACGGTGGGATACGGAAACAATAAACTCATCTTT.

The genes are TRDV2 and TRDJ1; 10 bases are shared with TRDD3. This CDR3 has 14 residues. The germline V gene encodes CDR1 GEAIGNYY and CDR2 EKD. The ends lost 0 bases at V and 5 bases at J; junction bases unmatched: 2. CDR3 sequence (DNA): TGTGCCTGTGACACCTGGGGGATACAAGATAAACTCATCTTT. Encoded protein: CACDTWGIQDKLIF.

This clone qualifies as medium-sized (0.01 to 0.1%). A far bigger clonotype differs at one base, so this is likely a read error. The CDR3 DNA reads as TGTGCCTGTGACACCGTGAGTGGATGGGGGACCCCGCTTCGTTTATCGCCCTGGGACACCCGACAGATGTTTTTC. Translation gives CACDTVSGWGTPLRLSPWDTRQMFF. The chain joins TRDV2 to TRDJ3, with 7 nucleotides matching TRDD3. V gave up 0 bases and J gave up 2 bases; unmatched junction bases: 27. CDR1 is GEAIGNYY and CDR2 is EKD in the germline V gene. CDR3 size: 25 residues.

Only a few counts were recorded for this clone. The genes are TRDV2 and TRDJ1, with D tentatively TRDD1 (5 bases). The ends were cut back, 5 bases at V and 3 bases at J, with 12 bases in the middle. Germline V lookup: CDR1 GEAIGNYY, CDR2 EKD. The CDR3 is made up of 13 amino acids. The DNA for the CDR3 is TGTGCCTGTGTCGCAATAGCGTCCGATAAACTCATCTTT. It specifies CACVAIASDKLIF.

In regard to this clone: The likely explanation is a read error, given a far larger clone one base away. The V gene is TRDV1, the J gene TRDJ1, with 10 bases fitting TRDD3. This CDR3 has 18 residues. Germline lookup yields CDR1 TSWWSYY and CDR2 QGS. CDR3: CAPGEPGPCTGGCGRLIF. The CDR3 nucleotides read TGTGCTCCTGGGGAACCAGGCCCCTGTACTGGGGGATGTGGGAGACTCATCTTT.

As for this clone: One end of the junction fails to match germline, which may point to a read error. The V and J genes are TRDV1 and TRDJ1, with 10 bases aligning to TRDD3. This CDR3 spans 18 amino acids. CDR1 and CDR2 (germline): TSWWSYY, QGS. Here the CDR3 DNA reads TGTGCTCTTGAGGAACCAGGCCCCTGTACTGGGGGATGTGGGAGACACATCTTT. Translated: CALEEPGPCTGGCGRHIF.

This clone was counted once. Possible read error: a much larger clone is one base away. V gene TRDV1 combines with J gene TRDJ1, with 10 bases aligning to TRDD3. Germline V gene sequence: CDR1 TSWWSYY, CDR2 QGS. The CDR3 runs to 18 residues. The chain's CDR3 is CALGELEVLGDGADNLIF. CDR3 in DNA: TGTGCTCTTGGGGAACTCGAGGTACTGGGGGATGGCGCCGATAACCTCATCTTT.

This clone was observed a few times. Other nucleotide sequences in the sample specify the same CDR3. The rearrangement joins TRDV2 to TRDJ2, with 9 bases that match TRDD3. Germline values: CDR1 GEAIGNYY, CDR2 EKD. V gave up 0 bases and J gave up 0 bases; unmatched junction bases: 13. This CDR3 spans 20 amino acids. The CDR3 reads CACDTVRTGGTTPLTAQLFF. In nucleotides, the CDR3 is TGTGCCTGTGACACCGTTAGAACTGGGGGAACCACTCCTTTGACAGCACAACTCTTCTTT.

V usage is TRDV2 and J usage is TRDJ1, with 13 bases aligning to TRDD3. The V gene end was trimmed by 0 bases and the J gene end by 8 bases; junction bases not matched to a gene: 11. CDR3 length: 17 residues. Germline CDR1 GEAIGNYY, CDR2 EKD. The chain's CDR3 is CACDTLLGDTRQNKLIF. The CDR3 coding sequence is TGTGCCTGTGACACCTTACTGGGGGATACGCGCCAGAACAAACTCATCTTT.

In the case of this clone: A much larger clone differs from this one at a single base, so this may be a read error. Other DNA sequences in the same sample also yield this CDR3. CDR3 loop: CACDTLGATDKLIF. Written as DNA, the CDR3 is TGTGCCTGTGACACCCTGGGGGCTACCGATAAACTCATCTTT. The genes are TRDV2 and TRDJ1, with 7 bases matching TRDD3. J lost 2 bases, V lost 0 bases, and 2 bases had no gene match. The CDR3 has 14 residues. Germline-derived CDR1 and CDR2 are GEAIGNYY and EKD.

This clone was detected only a few times. The likely explanation is a read error, given a far larger clone one base away. The identical CDR3 is also encoded by other nucleotide sequences in the sample. The gene calls are TRDV2 and TRDJ3; 7 positions match TRDD3. With 4 bases clipped from V and 1 base from J, the junction kept 30 bases outside the gene matches. Germline V gene lookup returns CDR1 GEAIGNYY and CDR2 EKD. CDR3 length: 25 residues. The CDR3 DNA reads TGTGCCTGTGATACCGTGAGTGGATGGGGGACCCCGCTTCGTTTATCGTCCTGGGACACCCGACAGATGTTTTTC. Residues: CACDTVSGWGTPLRLSSWDTRQMFF.

Concerning this clone: This sequence may be a read error, since a much larger clone differs from it by one base. Within the sample, other DNA sequences also encode this same CDR3. The V call is TRDV1, the J call TRDJ1, with D possibly being TRDD2 (8 bases). The length of the CDR3 is 23 residues. Germline CDR1 and CDR2: TSWWSYY and QGS. The chain's CDR3 is CALGEILPINVYWGPIRTDKLIF. CDR3 DNA: TGTGCCCTTGGGGAGATCCTTCCTATTAACGTTTACTGGGGACCAATTAGGACCGATAAACTCATCTTT.

This chain uses TRDV2 with TRDJ1; D gene unclear. Germline V lookup: CDR1 GEAIGNYY, CDR2 EKD. Trimming removed 1 base at V and 1 base at J, with 18 bases between. The CDR3 loop spans 17 amino acids. The CDR3 loop reads CACDTLNQHLFTDKLIF. The CDR3 nucleotides are TGTGCCTGTGACACTCTTAATCAACATCTATTCACCGATAAACTCATCTTT.

A word on this clone: A clone one base away is much larger, so this may be a read error. The gene calls are TRDV1 and TRDJ1; tentative D call: TRDD2 (9 bases). The CDR3 is made up of 20 amino acids. In germline, CDR1 is TSWWSYY, CDR2 QGS. CDR3 in amino acids: CALGEDDPSYWGEHTDKPIF. For the CDR3, the DNA is TGTGCTCTTGGGGAAGACGATCCTTCCTACTGGGGGGAACACACCGATAAACCCATCTTT.

As for this clone: This may arise from a read error, as a much more abundant clone is one base away. The chain uses TRDV1 and TRDJ1; D perhaps matches TRDD3 (6 bases). There are 17 residues in the CDR3. Germline values: CDR1 TSWWSYY, CDR2 QGS. CDR3 coding DNA: TGTGCTCCTGGGGAACTAGAGCTGAGGGTGTACACCGATAAACTCATCTTT. This encodes CAPGELELRVYTDKLIF.

This clone was detected a few times. This chain connects TRDV1 to TRDJ1, with TRDD3 matching over 9 bases. V lost 5 bases, J lost 0 bases, and 31 bases stayed unmatched. The germline V gene encodes CDR1 TSWWSYY and CDR2 QGS. The length of the CDR3 is 24 residues. The CDR3 loop reads CALGYCGTSLVLGERPQYTDKLIF. The CDR3, as DNA: TGTGCTCTTGGGTATTGCGGGACCTCACTTGTACTGGGGGAACGGCCCCAGTACACCGATAAACTCATCTTT.

The chain carries TRDV2 and TRDJ1; TRDD3 aligns across 12 bases. V trimming: 0 bases; J trimming: 5 bases; junction bases outside the gene matches: 15. The CDR3 sequence is 19 residues long. Germline V lookup: CDR1 GEAIGNYY, CDR2 EKD. The CDR3 here is CACDTAANWGIPTKDKLIF. The CDR3 bases are TGTGCCTGTGACACCGCAGCGAACTGGGGGATACCGACGAAAGATAAACTCATCTTT.

This clone occurred a few times. The J gene is TRDJ1, the V gene TRDV2, with TRDD2 matching 9 bases. The CDR3 sequence is 17 residues long. Germline V lookup: CDR1 GEAIGNYY, CDR2 EKD. After removal of 2 bases from V and 2 bases from J, the junction contained 11 bases not matched to a gene. The DNA for the CDR3 is TGTGCCTGTGACATCCTTCCTACGATCCAGGGGACCGATAAACTCATCTTT. Encoded protein: CACDILPTIQGTDKLIF.

For this clone: A far larger clone is off by one base, so a read error is likely. The chain uses TRDV2 and TRDJ1; TRDD3 is a possible D gene (6 bases). Between the trimmed V and J ends, which lost 3 bases and 12 bases, there was a span of 19 bases. In germline, CDR1 is GEAIGNYY, CDR2 EKD. The CDR3 spans 13 residues. CDR3 sequence: CACDSILVDTVIF. The CDR3 DNA reads as TGTGCCTGTGACTCAATACTGGTGGATACCGTCATCTTT.

As regards this clone: One junction end disagrees with the germline gene, perhaps due to a read error. Distinct nucleotide sequences in the sample also encode this CDR3. The J gene is TRDJ2, the V gene TRDV2; 13 bases are shared with TRDD3. The CDR3 totals 24 residues. Germline CDR1 reads GEAIGNYY; CDR2 reads EKD. The DNA for the CDR3 is TGTGCCTGTGACCCCGTGTTGTCACTGGGGGATACGAAAACGGAGAGGGATCTGACAGCACAGCTCTTCTTT. This translates into CACDPVLSLGDTKTERDLTAQLFF.

By its share, this clone is medium-sized. It differs at one base from a far larger clone, so likely a read error. The chain is built from TRDV3 and TRDJ1, with D unresolved. Germline values: CDR1 TVYSNPD, CDR2 GDNSRS (reference sequence). V dropped 2 bases and J dropped 3 bases, with 19 bases sitting between them. This CDR3 region has 15 residues. The CDR3 reads CAFEAPISHADKLIF. The CDR3 DNA sequence: TGTGCCTTTGAGGCCCCTATATCCCACGCCGATAAACTCATCTTT.

This clone has more than one count but fewer than ten. The genes are TRDV1 and TRDJ1; 13 positions match TRDD3. Germline CDR1 TSWWSYY, CDR2 QGS. Trimming at V came to 2 bases and at J to 2 bases, leaving 11 bases not matched to a gene. This CDR3 is 19 amino acids long. CDR3 nucleotides: TGTGCTCTTGGGGAAACGGGGTACTGGGGGATACGCCAGACCGATAAACTCATCTTT. This gives the protein CALGETGYWGIRQTDKLIF.